These 19 T cell receptor beta chains originate from one sample sequenced in a study of CD8 T cells in ankylosing spondylitis. Findings and limits, study-wide: Seemingly characteristic of ankylosing spondylitis blood was a TCR beta motif consisting of fewer than 10 highly homologous variants.

Their antigens are not known. TCRdb fed the 5' RACE reads into MiXCR, producing one record per CDR3 protein. The sample contains 800,000 to 900,000 distinct CDR3 sequences, roughly 10% of which appear only once. Sequenced: blood, either unsorted or a sorted T cell fraction (not recorded which). All receptors derive from a male donor with ankylosing spondylitis.

At least ten counts were recorded for this clonotype. The chain joins TRBV4-3 to TRBJ2-7; 9 bases align to TRBD1. Trimming cost V 0 bases and J 3 bases; bases outside gene matches: 6. This CDR3 contains 16 residues. Germline V gene data show CDR1 as LGHNA and CDR2 as YSLEER. The CDR3 DNA follows: TGCGCCAGCAGCCAAGATCTGGAGACAGGGGGCTACGAGCAGTACTTC. It specifies CASSQDLETGGYEQYF.

This clonotype was observed many times. DNA for the CDR3: TGCGCCAGCTCTAACGAGGGTTTGACAGATACGCAGTATTTT. Residues: CASSNEGLTDTQYF. The J gene is TRBJ2-3, the V gene TRBV5-1; tentative D call: TRBD2 (5 bases). The CDR3 spans 14 residues. V lost 7 bases, J lost 3 bases, and 15 bases lay in between. CDR1 and CDR2 (germline): SGHRS, YFSETQ.

This clonotype has just a few counts. CDR3 loop: CSPGESYNEQFF. In nucleotides, the CDR3 is TGCAGTCCTGGGGAGTCCTACAATGAGCAGTTCTTC. The rearrangement joins TRBV20-1 to TRBJ2-1, with D possibly matching TRBD2 (5 bases). Trimming pared 8 bases from V and 1 base from J, leaving 9 bases between. This CDR3 contains 12 residues. Germline CDR1 is DFQATT and CDR2 is SNEGSKA (reference sequence).

The chain is built from TRBV9 and TRBJ2-5; 9 bases map to TRBD2. The CDR3 totals 17 residues. The V segment lost 0 bases and the J segment 1 base; nucleotides outside the gene matches: 7. Germline loops: CDR1 SGDLS, CDR2 YYNGEE. The CDR3: CASSVAPGSGGQETQYF. CDR3 nucleotides: TGTGCCAGCAGCGTAGCTCCCGGTAGCGGGGGCCAAGAGACCCAGTACTTC.

This clonotype was seen a few times. The junction departs from germline at one end; a sequencing error may be responsible. V is TRBV7-9 and J is TRBJ1-2; D remains unclear. Germline V CDR1 and CDR2: SEHNR, FQNEAQ (reference sequence). There are 8 residues in the CDR3. CDR3 amino acids: CASSLGIF. The DNA of the CDR3 is TGTGCCAGCAGCCTTGGAATCTTC. Together with reference TRBV7-9 and TRBJ1-2, the CDR3 gives the full variable domain: DTGVSQNPRHKITKRGQNVTFRCDPISEHNRLYWYRQTLGQGPEFLTYFQNEAQLEKSRLLSDRFSAERPKGSFSTLEIQRTEQGDSAMYLCASSLGIFGSGTRLTVV.

This clonotype was seen repeatedly, ten times or more. The rearrangement joins TRBV20-1 to TRBJ2-3; 11 bases fit TRBD1. V lost 7 bases to trimming and J lost 4 bases; unmatched junction nucleotides: 10. Germline V gene data show CDR1 as DFQATT and CDR2 as SNEGSKA (reference sequence). The CDR3 loop spans 15 amino acids. CDR3 nucleotide sequence: TGCAGTGTTCGCCAGGACAGGGGGCTGGCAGATACGCAGTATTTT. It is translated as CSVRQDRGLADTQYF.

The chain uses TRBV6-1 and TRBJ2-1, with D possibly being TRBD2 (7 bases). The V gene lost 5 bases and the J gene lost 0 bases, with 14 bases spanning the gap. The germline V gene encodes CDR1 MNHNS and CDR2 SASEGT. The CDR3 consists of 16 residues. The chain's CDR3 is CASSTLAGASYNEQFF. DNA of the CDR3: TGTGCCAGCAGTACCCTGGCGGGGGCCTCCTACAATGAGCAGTTCTTC.

There are a few counts of this clonotype. V and J are TRBV25-1 and TRBJ2-7; perhaps TRBD1 as D (6 bases). The length of the CDR3 is 13 residues. The V end lost 1 base, the J end lost 7 bases, and 11 bases lay between the germline ends. Germline V gene data show CDR1 as MGHDK and CDR2 as SYGVNS. CDR3 sequence: CASSESLQGEQYF. The CDR3 DNA follows: TGTGCCAGCAGTGAATCGTTACAGGGAGAGCAGTACTTC.

Many counts were recorded for this clonotype. The chain combines TRBV15 with TRBJ2-1, with D maybe TRBD1 (5 bases). CDR1 and CDR2 (germline): LNHNV, YYDKDF (reference sequence). V lost 0 bases, J lost 6 bases, and 12 bases lay in between. This CDR3 comprises 15 residues. The CDR3 loop reads CATSRDAGLTNEQFF. The CDR3 DNA follows: TGTGCCACCAGCAGAGATGCAGGGCTGACCAATGAGCAGTTCTTC.

This clonotype was detected only a few times. The J gene is TRBJ2-7, the V gene TRBV11-2; no reliable D call. Germline V lookup: CDR1 SGHAT, CDR2 FQNNGV. This CDR3 comprises 14 residues. V lost 1 base, J lost 0 bases, and 7 bases lay in between. The CDR3 reads CASSLATLSYEQYF. In DNA, the CDR3 is TGTGCCAGCAGCTTAGCTACTCTCTCCTACGAGCAGTACTTC.

The CDR3: CASSLAPVEPHEQFF. CDR3 coding DNA: TGTGCCAGCAGCCTGGCCCCGGTCGAACCCCATGAGCAGTTCTTC. V is TRBV27 and J is TRBJ2-1; D ambiguous. Germline lookup yields CDR1 MNHEY and CDR2 SMNVEV (reference sequence). V lost 6 bases, J lost 8 bases, and 20 bases lay in between. This CDR3 is built from 15 residues.

CDR3 in DNA: TGTGCCAGCAGTTACCTCTCGCGGGGGAATTTCCTTTCCTACAATGAGCAGTTCTTC. Translation gives CASSYLSRGNFLSYNEQFF. The chain has TRBV6-5 and TRBJ2-1; TRBD2 agrees at 7 bases. Germline V gene data show CDR1 as MNHEY and CDR2 as SVGAGI. The junction had 14 bases not matched to a gene; V was cut back by 2 bases and J by 1 base. CDR3 length equals 19 residues.

Many counts were recorded for this clonotype. The chain recombines TRBV29-1 with TRBJ2-2; unclear D gene. Trimming removed 5 bases from V and 4 bases from J, with 11 bases in between. The CDR3 consists of 13 residues. CDR1 and CDR2 from the germline V gene are SQVTM and ANQGSEA. As DNA, the CDR3 is TGCAGCGTTAATGAAGATATCACCGGGGAGCTGTTTTTT. Its protein product is CSVNEDITGELFF.

This chain uses TRBV12-3 or TRBV12-4 with TRBJ2-7; TRBD2 matches 8 bases. Germline trimming cut 3 bases from V and 7 bases from J; bases unmatched to any gene: 8. CDR3 length: 14 amino acids. The CDR3 here is CASSFRAGVGEQYF. The CDR3 DNA reads TGTGCCAGCAGTTTTAGAGCGGGAGTGGGAGAGCAGTACTTC.

The chain couples TRBV12-3 or TRBV12-4 to TRBJ2-7; 13 bases fit TRBD2. Losses at the gene ends were 8 bases for V and 3 bases for J; bases not matched to a gene: 7. CDR3 length equals 15 residues. The CDR3 DNA sequence: TGTGCCAGCGGGACCGGACTAGCGGGAGTCTACGAGCAGTACTTC. Protein sequence: CASGTGLAGVYEQYF.

This clonotype showed up just a few times. The chain is built from TRBV7-2 and TRBJ2-1; TRBD2 is a possible D gene (6 bases). There are 14 residues in the CDR3. Germline assignment: CDR1 SGHTA and CDR2 FQGNSA. The germline V and J ends were trimmed by 5 bases and 8 bases, with 16 bases remaining between them. CDR3 amino acids: CASSPRAGIHEQFF. CDR3 coding DNA: TGTGCCAGCAGCCCTAGGGCGGGGATACATGAGCAGTTCTTC.

The J gene is TRBJ1-1, the V gene TRBV4-2; D gene uncertain. Germline CDR1 and CDR2: LGHNA and YNFKEQ. The CDR3 has 16 residues. V lost 0 bases, J lost 0 bases, and 11 bases lay in between. CDR3 region: CASSQEVGGLNTEAFF. The CDR3 DNA reads TGTGCCAGCAGCCAAGAAGTCGGTGGGCTGAACACTGAAGCTTTCTTT.

This clonotype came up a few times. This chain connects TRBV20-1 to TRBJ1-5, with unresolved D. This CDR3 has 13 amino acids. CDR1 and CDR2 (germline): DFQATT, SNEGSKA (reference sequence). The ends were cut back, 4 bases at V and 3 bases at J, with 10 bases in the middle. The CDR3 DNA reads TGCAGTGCTATAGAGGCCACCAATCAGCCCCAGCATTTT. Protein: CSAIEATNQPQHF.

Points on this clonotype: A read error may produce the germline difference seen at one junction end. This rearrangement joins TRBV7-7 to TRBJ2-5; D may be TRBD1 or TRBD2 (5 bases each). The CDR3 contains 13 residues. Germline V gene data show CDR1 as SSHAT and CDR2 as FNYEAQ (reference sequence). CDR3 protein: CASSLNGDETQYF. The CDR3 bases are TGTGCTAGCAGCTTAAATGGGGACGAGACCCAGTACTTC.